This T cell receptor (beta chain) is drawn from a study of T cells in Graves' hyperthyroidism and ophthalmopathy. Study-wide results and caveats: From stable hyperthyroidism, ophthalmopathy was set apart by a 13 V-J model. Most thyroid-expanded clonotypes above 0.001 were also found in blood.

Researchers took RNA transcripts and amplified the TCR beta CDR3 regions from them. During a first-round RT-PCR of the TCR CDR3, the HTBI primer set was used. TCRdb reprocessed the multiplex PCR reads with MiXCR, giving one entry per CDR3 protein. The table lists a few hundred thousand distinct CDR3 sequences, about 45% of them singletons, with about 8.3% in the top ten. The CDR3 length is 14 residues. Trimming removed 7 bases from V and 4 bases from J, with 14 bases in between. Germline assignment: CDR1 LNHDA and CDR2 SQIVND (reference sequence). For this clonotype: Its antigen remains unidentified.

V usage is TRBV19 and J usage is TRBJ1-5; D unresolved. The sample consisted of peripheral blood or thyroid tissue (not recorded which). This TCR derives from a woman under 30 with Graves' hyperthyroidism. CDR3 DNA sequence: TGTGCCAGTACACGGGGAGTACCTAATCAGCCCCAGCATTTT. It translates to CASTRGVPNQPQHF.